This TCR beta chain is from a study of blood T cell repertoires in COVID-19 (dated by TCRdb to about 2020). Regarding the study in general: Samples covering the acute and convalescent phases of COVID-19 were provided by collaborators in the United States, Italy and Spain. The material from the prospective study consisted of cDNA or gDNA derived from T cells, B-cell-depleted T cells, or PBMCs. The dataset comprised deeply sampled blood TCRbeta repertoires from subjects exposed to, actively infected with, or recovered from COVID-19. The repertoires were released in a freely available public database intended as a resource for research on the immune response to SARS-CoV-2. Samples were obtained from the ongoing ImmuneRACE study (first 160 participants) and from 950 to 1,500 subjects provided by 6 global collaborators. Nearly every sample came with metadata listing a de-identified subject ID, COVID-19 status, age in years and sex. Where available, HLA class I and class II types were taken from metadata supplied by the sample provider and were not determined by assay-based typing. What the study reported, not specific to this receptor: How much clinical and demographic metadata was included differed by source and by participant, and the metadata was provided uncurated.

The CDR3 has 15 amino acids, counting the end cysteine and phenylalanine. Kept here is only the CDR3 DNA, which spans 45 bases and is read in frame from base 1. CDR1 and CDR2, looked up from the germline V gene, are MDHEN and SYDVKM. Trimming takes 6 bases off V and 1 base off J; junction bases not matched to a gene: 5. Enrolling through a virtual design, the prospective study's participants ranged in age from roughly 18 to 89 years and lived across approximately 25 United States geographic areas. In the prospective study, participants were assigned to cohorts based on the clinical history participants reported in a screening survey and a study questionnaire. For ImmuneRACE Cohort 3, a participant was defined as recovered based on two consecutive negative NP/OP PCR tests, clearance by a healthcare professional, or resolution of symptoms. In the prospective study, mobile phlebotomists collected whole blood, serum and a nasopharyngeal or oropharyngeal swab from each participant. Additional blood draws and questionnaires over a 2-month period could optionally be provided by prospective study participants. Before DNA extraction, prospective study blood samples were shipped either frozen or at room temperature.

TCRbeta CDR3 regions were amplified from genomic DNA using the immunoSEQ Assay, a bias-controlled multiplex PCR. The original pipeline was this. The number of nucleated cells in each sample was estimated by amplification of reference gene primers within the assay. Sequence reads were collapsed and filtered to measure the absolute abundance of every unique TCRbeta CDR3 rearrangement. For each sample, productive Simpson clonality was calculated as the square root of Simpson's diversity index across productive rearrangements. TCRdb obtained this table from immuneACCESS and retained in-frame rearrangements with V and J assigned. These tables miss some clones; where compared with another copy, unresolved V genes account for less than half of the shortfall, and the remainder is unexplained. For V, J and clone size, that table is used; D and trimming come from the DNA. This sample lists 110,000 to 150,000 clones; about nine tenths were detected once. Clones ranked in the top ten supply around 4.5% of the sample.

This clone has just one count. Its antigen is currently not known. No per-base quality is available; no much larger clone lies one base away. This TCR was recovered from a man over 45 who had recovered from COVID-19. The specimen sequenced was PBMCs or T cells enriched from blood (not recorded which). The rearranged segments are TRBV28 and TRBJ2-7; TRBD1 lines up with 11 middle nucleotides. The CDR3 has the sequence CASSQGTGGSYEQYF. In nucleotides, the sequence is TGTGCCAGCAGCCAGGGGACAGGGGGATCCTACGAGCAGTACTTC.